This T cell receptor (beta chain) stems from a study of T cells in Graves' hyperthyroidism and ophthalmopathy. Study as a whole: Any treatment followed the collection of peripheral blood at initial diagnosis.

Uncontrolled infection, other autoimmune disease, pregnancy or lactation led to exclusion. RNA transcripts served as the template for amplifying TCR beta CDR3 regions. HTBI primers were used for first-round RT-PCR of the TCR CDR3. TCRdb re-derived calls from the multiplex PCR reads in MiXCR, one entry per CDR3 protein. Among about 260,000 distinct CDR3 sequences listed, roughly 20% were seen once. The sequenced material came from blood. The clonotype was recovered from a man aged 25-40 years with Graves' ophthalmopathy.

The CDR3 nucleotides read TGTGCCAGCAGCCAAGGAACCCACCTCCACTTT. It translates to CASSQGTHLHF. The chain uses TRBV14 and TRBJ1-6, with no clear D. V lost 1 base and J lost 15, with 7 bases in between. The CDR3 covers 11 residues. Germline V gene lookup returns CDR1 SGHDN and CDR2 FVKESK.